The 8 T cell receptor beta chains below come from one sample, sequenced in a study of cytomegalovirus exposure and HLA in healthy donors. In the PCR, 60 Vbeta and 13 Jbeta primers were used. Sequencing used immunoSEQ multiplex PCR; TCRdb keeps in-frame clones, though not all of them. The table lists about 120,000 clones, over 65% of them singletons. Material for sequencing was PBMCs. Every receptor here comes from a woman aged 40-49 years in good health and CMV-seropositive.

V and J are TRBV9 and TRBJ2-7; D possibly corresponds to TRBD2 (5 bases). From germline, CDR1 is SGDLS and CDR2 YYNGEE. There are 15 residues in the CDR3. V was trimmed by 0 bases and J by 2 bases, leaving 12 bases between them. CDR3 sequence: CASSVDGLQTYEQYF. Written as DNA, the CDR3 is TGTGCCAGCAGCGTAGATGGACTCCAGACCTACGAGCAGTACTTC.

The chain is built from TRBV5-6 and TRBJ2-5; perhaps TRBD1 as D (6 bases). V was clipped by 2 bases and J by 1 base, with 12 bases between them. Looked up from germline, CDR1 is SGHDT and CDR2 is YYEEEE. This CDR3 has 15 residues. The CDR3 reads CASSFRGKPQETQYF. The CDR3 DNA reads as TGTGCCAGCAGCTTTAGGGGGAAGCCCCAAGAGACCCAGTACTTC. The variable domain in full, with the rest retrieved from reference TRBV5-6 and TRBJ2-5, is DAGVTQSPTHLIKTRGQQVTLRCSPKSGHDTVSWYQQALGQGPQFIFQYYEEEERQRGNFPDRFSGHQFPNYSSELNVNALLLGDSALYLCASSFRGKPQETQYFGPGTRLLVL.

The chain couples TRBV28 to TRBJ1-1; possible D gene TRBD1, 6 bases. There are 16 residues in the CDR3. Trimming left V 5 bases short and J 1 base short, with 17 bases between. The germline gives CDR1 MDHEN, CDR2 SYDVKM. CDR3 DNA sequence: TGTGCCAGCAGTCTCGTGGGGGGGCTAGGGAACACTGAAGCTTTCTTT. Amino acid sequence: CASSLVGGLGNTEAFF.

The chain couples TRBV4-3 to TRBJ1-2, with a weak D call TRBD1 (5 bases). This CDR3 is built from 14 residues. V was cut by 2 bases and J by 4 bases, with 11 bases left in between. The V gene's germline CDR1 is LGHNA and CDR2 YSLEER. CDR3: CASSQSAGRYGYTF. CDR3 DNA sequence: TGCGCCAGCAGCCAAAGTGCAGGGCGCTATGGCTACACCTTC.

Written as DNA, the CDR3 is TGTGCCAGCAGTGCCGCCGACAGGCGCCAAGGTAACTATGGCTACACCTTC. The encoded protein is CASSAADRRQGNYGYTF. The chain combines TRBV6-4 with TRBJ1-2; a weak D match, TRBD1 (6 bases). Germline V lookup: CDR1 MRHNA, CDR2 SNTAGT. V lost 4 bases and J lost 1, with 19 bases in between. The CDR3 has 17 residues.

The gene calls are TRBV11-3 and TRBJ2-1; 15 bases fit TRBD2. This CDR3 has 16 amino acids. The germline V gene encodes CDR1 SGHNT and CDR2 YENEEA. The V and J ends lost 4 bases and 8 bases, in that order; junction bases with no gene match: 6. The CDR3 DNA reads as TGTGCCAGCAGCTCGTGGACTAGCGGGAGGGGTGATGAGCAGTTCTTC. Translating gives CASSSWTSGRGDEQFF. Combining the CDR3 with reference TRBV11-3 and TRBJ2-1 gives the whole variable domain EAGVVQSPRYKIIEKKQPVAFWCNPISGHNTLYWYLQNLGQGPELLIRYENEEAVDDSQLPKDRFSAERLKGVDSTLKIQPAELGDSAVYLCASSSWTSGRGDEQFFGPGTRLTVL.

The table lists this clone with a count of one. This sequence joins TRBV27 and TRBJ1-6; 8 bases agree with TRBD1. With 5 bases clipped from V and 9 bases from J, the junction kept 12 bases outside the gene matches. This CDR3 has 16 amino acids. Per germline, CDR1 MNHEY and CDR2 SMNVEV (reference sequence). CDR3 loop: CASSQGAPGNSSPLHF. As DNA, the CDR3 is TGTGCCAGCAGTCAGGGGGCACCGGGAAATAGTTCACCCCTCCACTTT.

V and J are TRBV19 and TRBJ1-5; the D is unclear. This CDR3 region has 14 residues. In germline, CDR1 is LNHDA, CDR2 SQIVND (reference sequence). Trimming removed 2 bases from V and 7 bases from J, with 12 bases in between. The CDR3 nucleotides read TGTGCCAGTAGTATACCCCTCTCGAGCCAGCCCCAGCATTTT. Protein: CASSIPLSSQPQHF.